These 26 T cell receptor beta chains were sequenced from one sample in a study of T cells in Graves' hyperthyroidism and ophthalmopathy. It was RNA transcripts that yielded the amplified TCR beta CDR3 regions. Primed by the HTBI set, a first-round RT-PCR was run on the TCR CDR3. TCRdb independently ran MiXCR on the multiplex PCR reads; one entry per CDR3 protein. The data hold fewer than 550,000 distinct CDR3 sequences, with approximately 14% observed a single time. The sample comprised blood. These receptors were obtained from a woman aged 18-29 years with Graves' hyperthyroidism.

The CDR3 DNA is TGCGCCAGCAGAGTACAGGGGAACACTGAAGCTTTCTTT. This encodes CASRVQGNTEAFF. This chain uses TRBV10-2 with TRBJ1-1; D possibly corresponds to TRBD1 (6 bases). Trimming pared 6 bases from V and 1 base from J, leaving 9 bases between. The germline CDR1 and CDR2 sequences are WSHSY and SAAADI. The CDR3 runs to 13 residues.

CDR3 sequence (DNA): TGTGCCAGCAGTGAGACTAGCGCTAGCTACGAGCAGTACTTC. It translates to CASSETSASYEQYF. V is TRBV6-1 and J is TRBJ2-7, with 8 bases lining up with TRBD2. The germline V gene encodes CDR1 MNHNS and CDR2 SASEGT. CDR3 length: 14 residues. After removal of 3 bases from V and 3 bases from J, the junction contained 4 bases not matched to a gene.

This clonotype was counted at least ten times. The chain is built from TRBV19 and TRBJ2-3; 8 bases line up with TRBD1. From germline, CDR1 is LNHDA and CDR2 SQIVND (reference sequence). V shed 6 bases, J shed 3 bases, and the junction held 8 bases outside the gene matches. This CDR3 spans 15 amino acids. The CDR3: CASSGQGAWTDTQYF. CDR3 DNA sequence: TGTGCCAGTAGCGGACAGGGAGCTTGGACAGATACGCAGTATTTT.

This clonotype was counted many times. The gene calls are TRBV6-1 and TRBJ1-2; maybe TRBD1 (5 bases). With 6 bases removed from V and 4 bases from J, the gap between germline ends came to 12 bases. The germline CDR1 and CDR2 sequences are MNHNS and SASEGT. CDR3 length equals 13 residues. CDR3 nucleotides: TGTGCCAGCAGCCCCAGGGCGGGCTATGGCTACACCTTC. Translation gives CASSPRAGYGYTF.

In this sample, this clonotype turned up many times. In DNA, the CDR3 is TGTGCCAGCAGCTCCGGGGGAGGCAATCAGCCCCAGCATTTT. As protein: CASSSGGGNQPQHF. V is TRBV5-6 and J is TRBJ1-5; D might be TRBD1 (5 bases). Trimming left V 3 bases short and J 2 bases short, with 9 bases between. From germline, CDR1 is SGHDT and CDR2 YYEEEE. The CDR3 covers 14 residues.

In this sample, this clonotype turned up many times. This CDR3 reads CASSSSWDATNEKLFF. In DNA form, the CDR3 reads TGTGCCAGCAGCTCCTCATGGGATGCAACTAATGAAAAACTGTTTTTT. The V call is TRBV5-6, the J call TRBJ1-4; D remains ambiguous. CDR1 and CDR2 from the germline V gene are SGHDT and YYEEEE. V lost 3 bases, J lost 0 bases, and 12 bases lay in between. CDR3 length equals 16 residues. The variable domain in full, with the rest retrieved from reference TRBV5-6 and TRBJ1-4, is DAGVTQSPTHLIKTRGQQVTLRCSPKSGHDTVSWYQQALGQGPQFIFQYYEEEERQRGNFPDRFSGHQFPNYSSELNVNALLLGDSALYLCASSSSWDATNEKLFFGSGTQLSVL.

About this clonotype: A much larger clone lies a single base off, so this may be a read error. V gene TRBV6-1 combines with J gene TRBJ2-3; 11 nucleotides line up with TRBD2. V dropped 2 bases and J dropped 2; count of bases not matched to a gene: 15. This CDR3 spans 20 amino acids. Germline V gene lookup returns CDR1 MNHNS and CDR2 SASEGT. CDR3 region: CASSEWPSGGSRLTTDTQYF. In DNA form, the CDR3 reads TGTGCCAGCAGTGAATGGCCTAGCGGGGGGTCCCGACTCACCACAGATACGCAGTATTTT.

This clonotype appeared many times. The chain couples TRBV7-2 to TRBJ2-2; D is unresolved. The CDR3 totals 13 residues. V lost 2 bases to trimming and J lost 6 bases, with 7 bases between them. In germline, CDR1 is SGHTA, CDR2 FQGNSA. The CDR3 region has the DNA TGTGCCAGCAGCTTATTCGTCGCCGGGGAGCTGTTTTTT. Its translation: CASSLFVAGELFF.

This clonotype was counted at least ten times. The chain links TRBV13 to TRBJ2-3; the match to TRBD2 covers 12 bases. This CDR3 comprises 18 residues. Germline CDR1 reads PRHDT; CDR2 reads FYEKMQ (reference sequence). Trimming took 2 bases from V and 6 from J; bases not matched to a gene: 12. The CDR3 nucleotides are TGTGCCAGCAGCTTATCGCGGCTAGCGGGGGGGGTTGGGGATACGCAGTATTTT. Encoded protein: CASSLSRLAGGVGDTQYF.

This clonotype appeared many times. The chain couples TRBV20-1 to TRBJ2-7; 9 nucleotides agree with TRBD2. This CDR3 is 15 amino acids long. Trimming cost V 2 bases and J 3 bases; bases outside gene matches: 8. The germline gives CDR1 DFQATT, CDR2 SNEGSKA (reference sequence). The CDR3 coding sequence is TGCAGTGCTAGACCGACGCGGGGGGGACACTACGAGCAGTACTTC. This encodes CSARPTRGGHYEQYF.

Only a few counts were recorded for this clonotype. This chain links TRBV7-6 with TRBJ2-5; the match to TRBD2 covers 7 bases. V shed 5 bases and J 2 bases; nucleotides not matched to a gene: 2. The CDR3 is made up of 13 amino acids. The germline CDR1 and CDR2 sequences are SGHVS and FNYEAQ. CDR3 region: CASSPAGQETQYF. The CDR3 DNA reads TGTGCCAGCAGCCCAGCGGGGCAAGAGACCCAGTACTTC.

This clonotype was found a few times. The chain employs TRBV10-3 and TRBJ2-1; the D gene is possibly TRBD2 (6 bases). The CDR3 covers 15 residues. Looked up from germline, CDR1 is ENHRY and CDR2 is SYGVKD. Trimming removed 10 bases at V and 1 base at J, with 17 bases between. In DNA form, the CDR3 reads TGTGCCACCATCGCGAGGAGCGGGTCCTACAATGAGCAGTTCTTC. Residues: CATIARSGSYNEQFF.

This clonotype was recorded many times. The V call is TRBV6-1, the J call TRBJ2-1; unclear D gene. The germline CDR1 and CDR2 sequences are MNHNS and SASEGT. The length of the CDR3 is 14 residues. Trimming took 7 bases from V and 0 from J, leaving 10 bases between them. In DNA form, the CDR3 reads TGTGCCAGCACTAGTAAGCGCTCCTACAATGAGCAGTTCTTC. Translation: CASTSKRSYNEQFF.

This clonotype was observed many times. V and J are TRBV6-1 and TRBJ1-2, with D unclear. The germline CDR1 and CDR2 sequences are MNHNS and SASEGT. V was clipped by 0 bases and J by 8 bases, with 16 bases between them. This CDR3 is built from 15 residues. The DNA for the CDR3 is TGTGCCAGCAGTGAAGCGGGTTTCGTTGTCAAAGGCTACACCTTC. It translates to CASSEAGFVVKGYTF.

This clonotype was detected ten times or more. The chain employs TRBV2 and TRBJ1-5; no clear D. Germline V CDR1 and CDR2: SNHLY, FYNNEI. V was pared by 6 bases and J by 5 bases, with 23 bases between. CDR3 size: 17 residues. The CDR3 sequence is CASRTSLAGERHQPQHF. In DNA, the CDR3 is TGTGCCAGCAGGACTTCCCTGGCGGGTGAACGGCATCAGCCCCAGCATTTT.

This chain links TRBV7-8 with TRBJ2-1, with D possibly TRBD2 on 6 matching bases. Trimming took 5 bases from V and 8 from J, leaving 16 bases between them. This CDR3 region has 14 residues. The germline gives CDR1 SGHVS, CDR2 FQNEAQ. DNA for the CDR3: TGTGCCAGCAGCCTAGGGACTGGCCGACATGAGCAGTTCTTC. This gives the protein CASSLGTGRHEQFF. The full variable domain, rest sourced from reference TRBV7-8 and TRBJ2-1, is GAGVSQSPRYKVAKRGQDVALRCDPISGHVSLFWYQQALGQGPEFLTYFQNEAQLDKSGLPSDRFFAERPEGSVSTLKIQRTQQEDSAVYLCASSLGTGRHEQFFGPGTRLTVL.

This clonotype was recorded a few times. The chain joins TRBV20-1 to TRBJ1-2; TRBD1 agrees at 7 bases. Germline CDR1 is DFQATT and CDR2 is SNEGSKA (reference sequence). This CDR3 contains 17 residues. With V trimmed by 8 bases and J by 7 bases, 25 bases remained unmatched. CDR3 residues: CSSTKVPKQGLVGGYTF. DNA for the CDR3: TGCAGTTCTACCAAAGTACCGAAACAGGGGTTGGTGGGTGGCTACACCTTC.

The genes are TRBV25-1 and TRBJ2-3, with 8 bases lining up with TRBD2. The germline V gene encodes CDR1 MGHDK and CDR2 SYGVNS. This CDR3 is 18 amino acids long. Losses at the gene ends were 3 bases for V and 2 bases for J; bases not matched to a gene: 13. CDR3 sequence reads: CASSEALVAGRFTDTQYF. DNA of the CDR3: TGTGCCAGCAGTGAGGCCCTCGTAGCGGGGCGCTTCACAGATACGCAGTATTTT.

This chain connects TRBV7-9 to TRBJ1-3; unclear D gene. V lost 7 bases and J 1 base, leaving 17 bases between the germline ends. The V gene's germline CDR1 is SEHNR and CDR2 FQNEAQ (reference sequence). The CDR3 sequence is 16 residues long. The CDR3: CASTSYYSRSGNTIYF. The CDR3 DNA reads TGTGCCAGCACCTCTTATTACAGCCGATCTGGAAACACCATATATTTT.

This clonotype occurred a few times. This chain uses TRBV11-3 with TRBJ2-2; tentatively, D is TRBD2 (6 bases). With 5 bases removed from V and 7 bases from J, the gap between germline ends came to 17 bases. The CDR3 length is 15 residues. The germline CDR1 and CDR2 sequences are SGHNT and YENEEA. As DNA, the CDR3 is TGTGCCAGCAGCCGACGGGGCATAGCGGACGGGGAGCTGTTTTTT. It is translated as CASSRRGIADGELFF.

This chain joins TRBV5-1 and TRBJ2-2; D call uncertain. Trimming removed 4 bases at V and 7 bases at J, with 5 bases between. The CDR3 has 11 residues. In germline, CDR1 is SGHRS, CDR2 YFSETQ. The CDR3 coding sequence is TGCGCCAGCAGCATGGACGGGGAGCTGTTTTTT. Amino acid sequence: CASSMDGELFF. The full variable domain, its missing parts supplied by reference TRBV5-1 and TRBJ2-2, is KAGVTQTPRYLIKTRGQQVTLSCSPISGHRSVSWYQQTPGQGLQFLFEYFSETQRNKGNFPGRFSGRQFSNSRSEMNVSTLELGDSALYLCASSMDGELFFGEGSRLTVL.

The chain has TRBV5-6 and TRBJ1-4, with D perhaps matching TRBD1 (5 bases). Germline CDR1 and CDR2: SGHDT and YYEEEE. V was clipped by 2 bases and J by 3 bases, with 11 bases between them. This CDR3 comprises 15 residues. This CDR3 reads CASSFGAGSNEKLFF. The CDR3, as DNA: TGTGCCAGCAGCTTTGGGGCAGGATCTAATGAAAAACTGTTTTTT. The full variable domain, with the rest looked up from reference TRBV5-6 and TRBJ1-4, is DAGVTQSPTHLIKTRGQQVTLRCSPKSGHDTVSWYQQALGQGPQFIFQYYEEEERQRGNFPDRFSGHQFPNYSSELNVNALLLGDSALYLCASSFGAGSNEKLFFGSGTQLSVL.

Ten or more counts support this clonotype. The chain has TRBV20-1 and TRBJ2-5, with TRBD2 matching over 12 bases. The CDR3 runs 19 residues. Trimming took 3 bases from V and 5 from J; bases not matched to a gene: 19. Germline lookup yields CDR1 DFQATT and CDR2 SNEGSKA (reference sequence). CDR3 DNA sequence: TGCAGTGCTAGGCGGCCAGGGCTGACTAGCGGGAGCCTTCAGGAGACCCAGTACTTC. Encoded protein: CSARRPGLTSGSLQETQYF.

This clonotype has ten or more counts. V and J are TRBV29-1 and TRBJ2-5, with unresolved D. V was trimmed by 0 bases and J by 6 bases, leaving 11 bases between them. CDR1 and CDR2 from the germline V gene are SQVTM and ANQGSEA. This CDR3 is 13 amino acids long. CDR3 loop: CSVEDRSEKTQYF. DNA for the CDR3: TGCAGCGTTGAAGATCGTTCGGAGAAGACCCAGTACTTC.

This clonotype was found many times. The chain has TRBV20-1 and TRBJ1-6, with TRBD1 identical over 9 bases. Germline V lookup: CDR1 DFQATT, CDR2 SNEGSKA (reference sequence). This CDR3 region has 14 residues. V dropped 1 base and J dropped 10; count of bases not matched to a gene: 5. The CDR3 here is CSARGGTGRSPLHF. The CDR3 coding sequence is TGCAGTGCTAGAGGCGGGACAGGGAGGTCACCCCTCCACTTT.

The chain combines TRBV28 with TRBJ2-3; 7 bases fit TRBD1. The CDR3 spans 14 residues. V lost 3 bases to trimming and J lost 7 bases; unmatched junction nucleotides: 7. Germline values: CDR1 MDHEN, CDR2 SYDVKM. This CDR3 reads CASSFLRDSNTQYF. The CDR3 DNA reads as TGTGCCAGCAGTTTCCTCCGGGACAGCAATACGCAGTATTTT.